The rows below give T cell receptor beta chains drawn from one sample of a study of response to subunit inactivated influenza vaccine. TCRdb called the RT-PCR reads again in MiXCR, with one record for every CDR3 protein. The profile shows roughly 700,000 distinct CDR3 sequences, approximately 14% of them singletons. The sequencing used PBMCs from blood, collected about 13 days after vaccination. These receptors were obtained from a man in his fifties who received an inactivated influenza vaccine. Both conserved end residues are part of each CDR3. The D gene is left open where the match is weak. Size is stated for part of the rows, as once, few or many counts, or as a class when the clone is expanded.

TRBV28	TRBJ2-3	many	.	CASSLPGTTDTQYF	TGTGCCAGCAGTTTACCCGGGACCACAGATACGCAGTATTTT
TRBV12-3/TRBV12-4	TRBJ2-7	.	TRBD2	CASSFAGEPRQQYF	TGTGCCAGCAGTTTCGCGGGAGAACCCCGCCAGCAGTACTTC
TRBV7-8	TRBJ2-5	.	.	CASCGVASGETQYF	TGTGCCAGCTGTGGGGTAGCGTCCGGCGAGACCCAGTACTTC
TRBV10-3	TRBJ2-6	few	.	CAISEVRANVLTF	TGTGCCATCAGTGAGGTCCGGGCCAACGTCCTGACTTTC
TRBV2	TRBJ2-7	.	.	CASLSGRDSPYEQYF	TGTGCCAGCCTTAGTGGGCGCGACAGCCCCTACGAGCAGTACTTC
TRBV10-3	TRBJ2-1	.	.	CAIRDPGGSYNEQFF	TGTGCCATCAGGGATCCAGGAGGCTCCTACAATGAGCAGTTCTTC
TRBV7-6	TRBJ2-1	.	.	CASSLIGGGWYNEQFF	TGTGCCAGCAGCTTAATAGGAGGGGGCTGGTACAATGAGCAGTTCTTC
TRBV20-1	TRBJ2-5	once	.	CSASGPLGETQYF	TGCAGTGCTAGCGGACCCCTAGGAGAGACCCAGTACTTC
TRBV9	TRBJ2-2	.	.	CASSVAPVPNTGELFF	TGTGCCAGCAGCGTAGCTCCAGTCCCGAACACCGGGGAGCTGTTTTTT
TRBV5-1	TRBJ2-7	.	.	CASSEPGGPYEQYF	TGCGCCAGCAGTGAACCAGGAGGCCCCTACGAGCAGTACTTC
TRBV6-5	TRBJ2-7	.	.	CASSYSGPRREQYF	TGTGCCAGCAGTTACTCGGGCCCGAGGCGGGAGCAGTACTTC
TRBV5-1	TRBJ2-2	few	.	CASSLEVDANTGELFF	TGCGCCAGCAGCTTGGAAGTGGACGCGAACACCGGGGAGCTGTTTTTT
TRBV29-1	TRBJ2-5	few	TRBD1	CSVHRTGRETQYF	TGCAGCGTCCACCGGACAGGTCGTGAGACCCAGTACTTC
TRBV24-1	TRBJ1-5	many	.	CATSRYGGPNQPQHF	TGTGCCACCAGCCGATACGGGGGGCCCAATCAGCCCCAGCATTTT
TRBV20-1	TRBJ1-2	few	.	CSARDGSYGYTF	TGCAGTGCTAGAGATGGGAGCTATGGCTACACCTTC
TRBV7-2	TRBJ2-3	few	.	CASSLTSYAGTDTQYF	TGTGCCAGCAGCTTAACCTCTTACGCAGGCACAGATACGCAGTATTTT
TRBV12-3/TRBV12-4	TRBJ2-7	few	.	CASSPYGREQYF	TGTGCCAGCAGCCCTTACGGGCGGGAGCAGTACTTC
TRBV28	TRBJ2-1	few	.	CASSAFLPYNEQFF	TGTGCCAGCAGCGCTTTCCTCCCCTACAATGAGCAGTTCTTC
TRBV18	TRBJ1-1	few	.	CASSPGGYEAFF	TGTGCCAGCTCACCCGGGGGATATGAAGCTTTCTTT
TRBV6-1	TRBJ1-3	.	TRBD1	CASSTGDRSGNTIYF	TGTGCCAGCAGTACAGGGGACCGCTCTGGAAACACCATATATTTT
TRBV5-1	TRBJ1-2	.	.	CASSGRTTHYGYTF	TGCGCCAGCAGCGGACGGACGACCCACTATGGCTACACCTTC
TRBV20-1	TRBJ2-7	many	.	CSARDHRGTPGYF	TGCAGTGCTAGAGATCACCGCGGGACTCCAGGGTACTTC
TRBV5-1	TRBJ2-7	.	TRBD1	CASSPGQAKSEQYF	TGCGCCAGCAGCCCGGGACAGGCGAAAAGCGAGCAGTACTTC
TRBV10-3	TRBJ2-3	.	.	CAISVGADTQYF	TGTGCCATCAGTGTGGGGGCAGATACGCAGTATTTT
TRBV7-3	TRBJ2-4	.	.	CASSLHARDRELFLAKNIQYF	TGTGCCAGCAGCTTACACGCCCGGGACCGCGAACTCTTCCTAGCCAAAAACATTCAGTACTTC
TRBV20-1	TRBJ2-5	.	.	CSARGTFQETQYF	TGCAGTGCTAGAGGGACGTTCCAAGAGACCCAGTACTTC
TRBV7-2	TRBJ2-1	.	TRBD2	CASSKTSGPYNEQFF	TGTGCCAGCAGCAAGACTAGCGGTCCCTACAATGAGCAGTTCTTC
TRBV6-1	TRBJ2-3	few	TRBD2	CASTGLAGATDTQYF	TGTGCCAGCACTGGACTAGCGGGGGCTACAGATACGCAGTATTTT
TRBV30	TRBJ2-3	.	.	CAWSLGWGDTQYF	TGTGCCTGGAGCCTAGGGTGGGGGGATACGCAGTATTTT
TRBV27	TRBJ1-6	.	.	CASRREALYNSPLHF	TGTGCCAGCAGGCGGGAGGCACTCTATAATTCACCCCTCCACTTT
TRBV5-1	TRBJ2-6	.	TRBD1	CASSLRFGQGAPGANVLTF	TGCGCCAGCAGCTTGCGGTTCGGCCAGGGGGCGCCTGGGGCCAACGTCCTGACTTTC
TRBV28	TRBJ2-5	.	TRBD2	CASRTTSGSLETQYF	TGTGCCAGCAGGACGACTAGCGGGAGTCTGGAGACCCAGTACTTC
TRBV5-1	TRBJ1-6	many	TRBD1	CASSSGGQANYNSPLHF	TGCGCCAGCAGCTCCGGAGGACAGGCCAACTATAATTCACCCCTCCACTTT
TRBV7-9	TRBJ2-7	many	.	CASSWDVSYEQYF	TGTGCCAGCAGCTGGGACGTGTCCTACGAGCAGTACTTC
TRBV5-1	TRBJ2-2	.	TRBD2	CASSLDAGRDTGELFF	TGCGCCAGCAGCTTGGACGCAGGGAGGGACACCGGGGAGCTGTTTTTT
TRBV6-6	TRBJ2-7	once	.	CASAKDSSYEQYF	TGTGCCAGCGCGAAGGACAGTTCCTACGAGCAGTACTTC
TRBV7-9	TRBJ1-3	many	.	CASTPWNGNTIYF	TGTGCCAGCACCCCGTGGAATGGAAACACCATATATTTT
TRBV20-1	TRBJ1-4	.	.	CSAGQPGREKLFF	TGCAGTGCTGGACAGCCGGGTAGAGAAAAACTGTTTTTT
TRBV10-3	TRBJ2-2	few	.	CAISESELFF	TGTGCCATCAGTGAGTCGGAGCTGTTTTTT
TRBV4-3	TRBJ2-2	.	.	CASSQYTGNTGELFF	TGCGCCAGCAGCCAATATACGGGGAACACCGGGGAGCTGTTTTTT
TRBV6-5	TRBJ1-6	.	TRBD1	CASSYRTGAYNSPLHF	TGTGCCAGCAGTTACCGAACAGGGGCCTATAATTCACCCCTCCACTTT
TRBV29-1	TRBJ2-3	few	.	CSVGLLGTDTQYF	TGCAGCGTCGGACTACTGGGCACAGATACGCAGTATTTT